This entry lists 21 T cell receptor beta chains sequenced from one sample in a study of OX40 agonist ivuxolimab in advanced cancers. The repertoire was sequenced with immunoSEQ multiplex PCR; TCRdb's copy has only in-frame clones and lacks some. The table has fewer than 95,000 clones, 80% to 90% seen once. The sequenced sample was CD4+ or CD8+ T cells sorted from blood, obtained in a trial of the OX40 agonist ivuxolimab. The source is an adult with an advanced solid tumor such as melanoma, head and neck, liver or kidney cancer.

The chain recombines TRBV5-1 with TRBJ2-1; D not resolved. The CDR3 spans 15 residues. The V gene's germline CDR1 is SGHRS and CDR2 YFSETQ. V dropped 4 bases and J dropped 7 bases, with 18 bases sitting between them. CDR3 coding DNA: TGCGCCAGCAGCCTATCTAGTGCCTTTGAGAATGAGCAGTTCTTC. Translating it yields CASSLSSAFENEQFF.

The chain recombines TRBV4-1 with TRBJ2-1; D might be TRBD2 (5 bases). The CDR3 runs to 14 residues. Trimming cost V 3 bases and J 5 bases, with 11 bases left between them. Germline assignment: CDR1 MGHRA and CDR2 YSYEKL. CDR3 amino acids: CASSHPGENNEQFF. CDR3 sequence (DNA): TGCGCCAGCAGCCACCCCGGGGAAAACAATGAGCAGTTCTTC.

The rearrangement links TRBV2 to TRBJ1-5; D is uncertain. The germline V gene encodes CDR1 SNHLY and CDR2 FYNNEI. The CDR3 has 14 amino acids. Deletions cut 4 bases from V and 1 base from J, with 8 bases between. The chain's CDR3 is CASSGQISNQPQHF. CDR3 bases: TGTGCCAGCAGTGGGCAGATAAGCAATCAGCCCCAGCATTTT.

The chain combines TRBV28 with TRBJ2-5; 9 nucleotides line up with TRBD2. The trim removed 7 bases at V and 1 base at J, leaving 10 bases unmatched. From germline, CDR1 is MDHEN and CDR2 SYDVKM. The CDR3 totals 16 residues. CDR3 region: CASNSETSGFQETQYF. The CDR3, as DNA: TGTGCCAGCAACTCAGAGACTAGCGGTTTCCAAGAGACCCAGTACTTC.

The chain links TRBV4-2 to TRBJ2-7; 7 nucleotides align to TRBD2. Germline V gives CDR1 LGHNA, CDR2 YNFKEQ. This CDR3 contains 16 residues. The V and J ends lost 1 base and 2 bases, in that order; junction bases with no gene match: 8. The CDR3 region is CASSQGNGLAAYEQYF. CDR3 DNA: TGTGCCAGCAGCCAAGGTAATGGCCTAGCGGCCTACGAGCAGTACTTC.

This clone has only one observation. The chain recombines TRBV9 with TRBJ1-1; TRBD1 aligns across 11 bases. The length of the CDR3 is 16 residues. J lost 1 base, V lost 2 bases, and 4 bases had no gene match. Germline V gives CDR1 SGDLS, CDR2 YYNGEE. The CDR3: CASSVSGTGGNTEAFF. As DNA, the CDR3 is TGTGCCAGCAGCGTTTCCGGGACAGGGGGGAACACTGAAGCTTTCTTT.

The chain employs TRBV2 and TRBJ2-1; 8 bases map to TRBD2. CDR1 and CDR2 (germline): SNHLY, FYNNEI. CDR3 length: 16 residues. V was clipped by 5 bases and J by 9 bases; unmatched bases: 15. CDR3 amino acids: CASSHTPTGGRGEQFF. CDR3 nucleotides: TGTGCCAGCAGTCACACTCCAACGGGGGGGCGAGGTGAGCAGTTCTTC.

The CDR3 DNA follows: TGTGCCTGGAGTGTACTTGGGACACTAAATCAGCCCCAGCATTTT. Protein product: CAWSVLGTLNQPQHF. The genes are TRBV30 and TRBJ1-5; D is possibly TRBD1 (6 bases). V gave up 0 bases and J gave up 4 bases, with 13 bases separating them. Germline lookup yields CDR1 GTSNPN and CDR2 SVGIG (reference sequence). This CDR3 has 15 amino acids.

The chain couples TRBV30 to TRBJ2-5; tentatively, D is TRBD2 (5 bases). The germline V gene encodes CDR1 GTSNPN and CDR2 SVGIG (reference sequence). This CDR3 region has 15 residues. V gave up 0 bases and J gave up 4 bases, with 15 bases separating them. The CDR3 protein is CAWSVLGGGLETQYF. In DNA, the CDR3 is TGTGCCTGGAGTGTTTTGGGTGGAGGTTTAGAGACCCAGTACTTC.

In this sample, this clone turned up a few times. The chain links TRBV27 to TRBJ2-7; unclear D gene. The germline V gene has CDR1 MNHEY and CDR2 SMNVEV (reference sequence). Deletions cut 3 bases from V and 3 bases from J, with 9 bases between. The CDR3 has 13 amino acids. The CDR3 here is CASSFRPDYEQYF. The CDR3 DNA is TGTGCCAGCAGTTTCCGGCCTGACTACGAGCAGTACTTC.

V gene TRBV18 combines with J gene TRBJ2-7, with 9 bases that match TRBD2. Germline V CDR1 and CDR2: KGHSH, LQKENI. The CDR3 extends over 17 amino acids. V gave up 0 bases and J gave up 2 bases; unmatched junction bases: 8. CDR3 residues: CASSPPYPSGTAYEQYF. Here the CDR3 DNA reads TGTGCCAGCTCACCACCGTATCCTAGCGGGACCGCCTACGAGCAGTACTTC.

CDR3 amino acids: CASSEAKGIKNIQYF. In nucleotides, the CDR3 is TGTGCCAGCAGTGAAGCCAAAGGGATCAAAAACATTCAGTACTTC. The chain has TRBV6-1 and TRBJ2-4, with D unresolved. CDR1 MNHNS and CDR2 SASEGT come from the germline V gene. This CDR3 spans 15 amino acids. V lost 0 bases and J lost 3, with 9 bases in between.

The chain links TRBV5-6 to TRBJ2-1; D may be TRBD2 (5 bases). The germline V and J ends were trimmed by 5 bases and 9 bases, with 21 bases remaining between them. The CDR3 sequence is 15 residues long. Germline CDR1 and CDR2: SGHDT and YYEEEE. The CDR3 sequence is CASSQDSTPWSEQFF. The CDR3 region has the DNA TGTGCCAGCAGTCAGGACTCGACGCCCTGGAGTGAGCAGTTCTTC.

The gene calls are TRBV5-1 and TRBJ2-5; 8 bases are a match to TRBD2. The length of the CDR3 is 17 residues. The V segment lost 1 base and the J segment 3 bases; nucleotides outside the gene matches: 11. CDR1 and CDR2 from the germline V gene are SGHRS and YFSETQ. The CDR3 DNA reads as TGCGCCAGCAGCTTGTATTCCAAGCGGGAGATCGAAGAGACCCAGTACTTC. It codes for CASSLYSKREIEETQYF.

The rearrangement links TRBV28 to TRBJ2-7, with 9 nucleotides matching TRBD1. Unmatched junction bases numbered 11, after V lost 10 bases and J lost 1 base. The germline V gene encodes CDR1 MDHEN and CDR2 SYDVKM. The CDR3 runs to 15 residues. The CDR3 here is CATYRDRANSYEQYF. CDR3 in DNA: TGTGCCACCTACCGGGACAGGGCGAATTCCTACGAGCAGTACTTC.

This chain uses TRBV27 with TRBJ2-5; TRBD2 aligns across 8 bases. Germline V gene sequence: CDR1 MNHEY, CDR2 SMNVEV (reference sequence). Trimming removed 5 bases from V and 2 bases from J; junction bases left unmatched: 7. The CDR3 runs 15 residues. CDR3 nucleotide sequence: TGTGCCAGCAGTGGTAGCGGGAAGAGTCAAGAGACCCAGTACTTC. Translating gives CASSGSGKSQETQYF.

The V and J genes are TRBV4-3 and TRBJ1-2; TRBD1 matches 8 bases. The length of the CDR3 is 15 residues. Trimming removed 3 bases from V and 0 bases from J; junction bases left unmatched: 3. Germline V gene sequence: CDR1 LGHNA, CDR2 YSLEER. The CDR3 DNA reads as TGCGCCAGCAGCCAGGTACAGGGGGCTAACTATGGCTACACCTTC. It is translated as CASSQVQGANYGYTF.

In DNA form, the CDR3 reads TGTGCCAGCAGTTCTCAGGGTGCTGGGGCCAACGTCCTGACTTTC. It is translated as CASSSQGAGANVLTF. The chain uses TRBV28 and TRBJ2-6; maybe TRBD1 (5 bases). Trimming took off 4 bases at V and 2 bases at J, with 9 bases between the two ends. Germline V CDR1 and CDR2: MDHEN, SYDVKM. This CDR3 is 15 amino acids long. The full variable domain, its missing parts supplied by reference TRBV28 and TRBJ2-6, is DVKVTQSSRYLVKRTGEKVFLECVQDMDHENMFWYRQDPGLGLRLIYFSYDVKMKEKGDIPEGYSVSREKKERFSLILESASTNQTSMYLCASSSQGAGANVLTFGAGSRLTVL.

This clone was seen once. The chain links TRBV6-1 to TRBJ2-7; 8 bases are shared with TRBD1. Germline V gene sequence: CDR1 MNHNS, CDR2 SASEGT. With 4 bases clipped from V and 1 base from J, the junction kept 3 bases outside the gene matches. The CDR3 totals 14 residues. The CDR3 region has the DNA TGTGCCAGCAGTGGGACAGGGAAGTCCTACGAGCAGTACTTC. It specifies CASSGTGKSYEQYF.

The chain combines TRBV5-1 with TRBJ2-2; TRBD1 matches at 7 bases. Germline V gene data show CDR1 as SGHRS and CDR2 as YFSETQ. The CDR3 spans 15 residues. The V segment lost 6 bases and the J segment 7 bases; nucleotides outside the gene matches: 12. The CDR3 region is CASNFAPGGSGELFF. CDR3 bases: TGCGCCAGCAACTTCGCTCCAGGGGGAAGCGGGGAGCTGTTTTTT.

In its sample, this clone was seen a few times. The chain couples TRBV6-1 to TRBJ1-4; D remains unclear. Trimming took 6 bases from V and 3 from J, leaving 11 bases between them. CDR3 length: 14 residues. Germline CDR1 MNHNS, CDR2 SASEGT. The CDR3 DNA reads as TGTGCCAGCAGGGTGGGCGGGGCTAATGAAAAACTGTTTTTT. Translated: CASRVGGANEKLFF.